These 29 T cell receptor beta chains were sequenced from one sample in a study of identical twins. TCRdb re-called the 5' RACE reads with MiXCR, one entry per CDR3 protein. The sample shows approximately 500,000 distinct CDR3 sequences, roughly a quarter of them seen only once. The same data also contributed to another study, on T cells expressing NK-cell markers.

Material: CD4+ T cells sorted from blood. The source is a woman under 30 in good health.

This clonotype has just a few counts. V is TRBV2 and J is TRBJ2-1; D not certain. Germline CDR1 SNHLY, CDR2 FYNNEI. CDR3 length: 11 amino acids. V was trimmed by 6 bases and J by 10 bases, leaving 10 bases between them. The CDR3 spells CASSVLEEQFF. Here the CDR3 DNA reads TGTGCCAGCAGCGTCTTGGAGGAGCAGTTCTTC. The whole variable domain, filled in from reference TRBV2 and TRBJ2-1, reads EPEVTQTPSHQVTQMGQEVILRCVPISNHLYFYWYRQILGQKVEFLVSFYNNEISEKSEIFDDQFSVERPDGSNFTLKIRSTKLEDSAMYFCASSVLEEQFFGPGTRLTVL.

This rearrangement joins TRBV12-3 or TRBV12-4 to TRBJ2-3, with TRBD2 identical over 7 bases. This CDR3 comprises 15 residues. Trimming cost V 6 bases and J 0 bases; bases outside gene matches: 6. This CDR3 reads CASRLADSSTDTQYF. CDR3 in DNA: TGTGCCAGCAGGCTAGCGGACTCCAGCACAGATACGCAGTATTTT.

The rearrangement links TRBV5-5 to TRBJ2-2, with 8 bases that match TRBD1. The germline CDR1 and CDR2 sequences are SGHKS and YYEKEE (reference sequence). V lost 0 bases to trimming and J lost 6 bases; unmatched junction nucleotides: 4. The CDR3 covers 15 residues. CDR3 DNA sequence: TGTGCCAGCAGCTTGGGACAGGGGAGGTCCGGGGAGCTGTTTTTT. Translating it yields CASSLGQGRSGELFF.

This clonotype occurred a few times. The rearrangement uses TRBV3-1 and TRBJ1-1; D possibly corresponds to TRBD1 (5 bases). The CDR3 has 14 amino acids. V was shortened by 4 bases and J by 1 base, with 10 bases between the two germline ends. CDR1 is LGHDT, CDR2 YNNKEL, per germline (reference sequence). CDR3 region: CASSLFDRNTEAFF. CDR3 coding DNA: TGTGCCAGCAGCCTTTTCGACAGGAACACTGAAGCTTTCTTT.

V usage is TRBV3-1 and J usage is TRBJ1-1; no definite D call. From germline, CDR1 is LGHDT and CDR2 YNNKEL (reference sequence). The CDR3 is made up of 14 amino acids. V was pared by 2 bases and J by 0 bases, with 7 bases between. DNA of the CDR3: TGTGCCAGCAGCCAACTTGGGGTGAACACTGAAGCTTTCTTT. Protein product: CASSQLGVNTEAFF.

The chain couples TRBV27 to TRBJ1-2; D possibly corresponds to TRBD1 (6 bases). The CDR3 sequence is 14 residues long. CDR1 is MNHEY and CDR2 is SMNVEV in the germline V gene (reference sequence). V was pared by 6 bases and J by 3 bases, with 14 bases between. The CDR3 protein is CASRRRTVDYGYTF. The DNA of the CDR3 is TGTGCCAGCAGGCGACGGACAGTAGACTATGGCTACACCTTC.

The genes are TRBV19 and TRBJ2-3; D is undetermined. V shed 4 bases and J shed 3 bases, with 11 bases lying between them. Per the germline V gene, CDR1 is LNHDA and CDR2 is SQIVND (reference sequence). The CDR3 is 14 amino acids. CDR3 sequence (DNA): TGTGCCAGTAGTACCCGATCCGGGACAGATACGCAGTATTTT. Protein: CASSTRSGTDTQYF.

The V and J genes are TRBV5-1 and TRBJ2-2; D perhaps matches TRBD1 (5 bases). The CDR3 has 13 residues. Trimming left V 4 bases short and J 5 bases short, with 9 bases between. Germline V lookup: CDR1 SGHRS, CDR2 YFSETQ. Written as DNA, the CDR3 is TGCGCCAGCAGCGGGGCGGCGACCGGGGAGCTGTTTTTT. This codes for CASSGAATGELFF.

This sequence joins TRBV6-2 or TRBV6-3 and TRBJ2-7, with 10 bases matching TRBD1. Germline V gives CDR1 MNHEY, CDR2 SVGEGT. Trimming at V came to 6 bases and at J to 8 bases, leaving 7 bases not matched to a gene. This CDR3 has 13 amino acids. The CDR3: CASRPTGGPQQYF. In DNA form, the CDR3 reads TGTGCCAGCAGGCCGACAGGGGGCCCACAGCAGTACTTC.

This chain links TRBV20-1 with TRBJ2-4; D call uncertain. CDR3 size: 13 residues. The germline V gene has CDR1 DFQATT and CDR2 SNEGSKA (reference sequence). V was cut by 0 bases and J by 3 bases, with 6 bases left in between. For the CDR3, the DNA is TGCAGTGCTAGAGATCTGGACAAAAACATTCAGTACTTC. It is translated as CSARDLDKNIQYF.

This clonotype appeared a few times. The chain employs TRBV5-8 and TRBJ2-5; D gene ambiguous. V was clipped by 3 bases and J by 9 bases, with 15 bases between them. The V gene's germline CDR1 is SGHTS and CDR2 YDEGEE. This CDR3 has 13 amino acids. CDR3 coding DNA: TGTGCCAGCAGCTCGGAACGAGACGCGGCCCAGTACTTC. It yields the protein CASSSERDAAQYF.

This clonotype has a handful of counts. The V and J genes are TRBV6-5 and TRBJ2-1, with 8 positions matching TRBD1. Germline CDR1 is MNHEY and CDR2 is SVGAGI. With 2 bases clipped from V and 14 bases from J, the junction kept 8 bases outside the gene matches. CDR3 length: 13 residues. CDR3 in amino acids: CASSYADRGPEFF. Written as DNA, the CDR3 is TGTGCCAGCAGTTACGCCGACAGGGGCCCGGAGTTCTTC.

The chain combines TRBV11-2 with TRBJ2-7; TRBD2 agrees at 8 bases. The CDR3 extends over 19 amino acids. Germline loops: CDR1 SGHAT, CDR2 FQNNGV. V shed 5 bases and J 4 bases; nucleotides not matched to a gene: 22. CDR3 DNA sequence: TGTGCCAGCAGCAACCTTGCCCAACTAGCGGAGAGGGCCACTTACGAGCAGTACTTC. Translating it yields CASSNLAQLAERATYEQYF.

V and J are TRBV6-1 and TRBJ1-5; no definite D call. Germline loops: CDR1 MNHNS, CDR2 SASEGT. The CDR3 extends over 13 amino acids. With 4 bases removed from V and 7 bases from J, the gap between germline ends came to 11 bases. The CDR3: CASSAVSGQPQHF. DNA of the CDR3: TGTGCCAGCAGTGCGGTCTCGGGACAGCCCCAGCATTTT.

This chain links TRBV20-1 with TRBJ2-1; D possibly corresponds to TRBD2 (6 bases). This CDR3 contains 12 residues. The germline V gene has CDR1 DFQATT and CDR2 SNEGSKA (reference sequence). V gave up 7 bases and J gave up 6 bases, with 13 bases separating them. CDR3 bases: TGCAGTGTTGAGCGGGTTGGCAATGAGCAGTTCTTC. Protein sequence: CSVERVGNEQFF.

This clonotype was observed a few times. The CDR3 region is CASSLVRGQSYGVNEQFF. The CDR3 coding sequence is TGTGCCAGCAGCTTAGTCAGGGGACAATCTTATGGTGTCAATGAGCAGTTCTTC. The gene calls are TRBV11-1 and TRBJ2-1; tentatively, D is TRBD1 (6 bases). Trimming removed 1 base at V and 6 bases at J, with 22 bases between. Germline CDR1 SGHAT, CDR2 FQDESV (reference sequence). CDR3 length: 18 residues.

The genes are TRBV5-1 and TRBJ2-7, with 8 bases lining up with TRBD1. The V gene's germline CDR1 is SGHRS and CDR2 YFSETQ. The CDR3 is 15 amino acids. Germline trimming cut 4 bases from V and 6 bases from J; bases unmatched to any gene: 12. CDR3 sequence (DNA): TGCGCCAGCAGCCCATTACAGGGGGACGCGGGCGAGCAGTACTTC. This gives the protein CASSPLQGDAGEQYF.

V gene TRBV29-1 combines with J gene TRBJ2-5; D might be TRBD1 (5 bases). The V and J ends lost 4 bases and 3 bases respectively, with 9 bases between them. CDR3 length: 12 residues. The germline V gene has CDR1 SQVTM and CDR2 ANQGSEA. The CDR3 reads CSVAPGKETQYF. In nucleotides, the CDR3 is TGCAGCGTTGCCCCAGGGAAAGAGACCCAGTACTTC.

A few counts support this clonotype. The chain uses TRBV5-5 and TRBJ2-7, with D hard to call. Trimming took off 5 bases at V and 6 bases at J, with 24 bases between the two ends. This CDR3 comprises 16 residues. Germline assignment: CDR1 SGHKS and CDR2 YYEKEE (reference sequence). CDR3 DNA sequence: TGTGCCAGCAGTTCAAGTAGTCTTCCCGAAACCATCGAGCAGTACTTC. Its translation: CASSSSSLPETIEQYF.

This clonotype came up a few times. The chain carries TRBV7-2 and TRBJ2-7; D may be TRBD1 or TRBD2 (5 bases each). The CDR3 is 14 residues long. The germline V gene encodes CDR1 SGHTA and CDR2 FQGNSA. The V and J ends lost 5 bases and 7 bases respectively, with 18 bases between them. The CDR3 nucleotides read TGTGCCAGCAGCCCCCGGGACCTCTTCTGGGAGCAGTACTTC. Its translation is CASSPRDLFWEQYF.

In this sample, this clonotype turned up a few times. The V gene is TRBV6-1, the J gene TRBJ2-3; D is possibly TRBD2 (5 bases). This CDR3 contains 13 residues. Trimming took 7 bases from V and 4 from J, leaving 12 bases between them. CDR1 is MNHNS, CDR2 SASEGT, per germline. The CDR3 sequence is CASTPPGADTQYF. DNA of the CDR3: TGTGCCAGCACCCCACCCGGGGCAGATACGCAGTATTTT.

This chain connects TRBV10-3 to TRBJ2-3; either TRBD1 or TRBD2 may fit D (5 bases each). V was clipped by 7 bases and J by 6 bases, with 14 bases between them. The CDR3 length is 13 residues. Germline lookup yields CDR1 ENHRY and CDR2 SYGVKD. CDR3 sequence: CAIKGTEEDTQYF. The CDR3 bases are TGTGCCATCAAGGGGACGGAGGAGGATACGCAGTATTTT.

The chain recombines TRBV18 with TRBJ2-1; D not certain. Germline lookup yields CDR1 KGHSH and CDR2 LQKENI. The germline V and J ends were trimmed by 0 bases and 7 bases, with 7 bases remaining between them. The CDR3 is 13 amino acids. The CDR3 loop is CASSPPATNEQFF. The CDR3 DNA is TGTGCCAGCTCACCACCAGCTACGAATGAGCAGTTCTTC.

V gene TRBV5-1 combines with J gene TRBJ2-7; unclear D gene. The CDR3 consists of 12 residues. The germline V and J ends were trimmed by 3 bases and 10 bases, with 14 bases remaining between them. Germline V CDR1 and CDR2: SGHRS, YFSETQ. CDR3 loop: CASSSDGRYQYF. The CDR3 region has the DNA TGCGCCAGCAGCTCCGACGGAAGGTACCAGTACTTC.

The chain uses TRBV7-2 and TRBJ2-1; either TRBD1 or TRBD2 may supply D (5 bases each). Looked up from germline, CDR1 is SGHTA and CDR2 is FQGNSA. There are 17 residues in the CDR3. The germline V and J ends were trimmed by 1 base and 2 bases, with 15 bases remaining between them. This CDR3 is CASSLGQGTVTYNEQFF. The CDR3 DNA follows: TGTGCCAGCAGCTTAGGCCAAGGGACGGTTACCTACAATGAGCAGTTCTTC.

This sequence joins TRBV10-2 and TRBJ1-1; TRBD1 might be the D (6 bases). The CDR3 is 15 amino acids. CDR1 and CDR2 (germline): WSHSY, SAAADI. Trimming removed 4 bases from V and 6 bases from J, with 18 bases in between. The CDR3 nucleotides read TGCGCCAGCAGTGGCAGGGGACACACCGGCCCTGAAGCTTTCTTT. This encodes CASSGRGHTGPEAFF.

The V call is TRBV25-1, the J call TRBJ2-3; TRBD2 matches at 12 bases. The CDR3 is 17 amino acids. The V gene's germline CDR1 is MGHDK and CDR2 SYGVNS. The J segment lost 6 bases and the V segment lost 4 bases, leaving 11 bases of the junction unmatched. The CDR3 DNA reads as TGTGCCAGCAGTGCCATGACTAGCGGGAGTATCATTGATACGCAGTATTTT. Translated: CASSAMTSGSIIDTQYF.

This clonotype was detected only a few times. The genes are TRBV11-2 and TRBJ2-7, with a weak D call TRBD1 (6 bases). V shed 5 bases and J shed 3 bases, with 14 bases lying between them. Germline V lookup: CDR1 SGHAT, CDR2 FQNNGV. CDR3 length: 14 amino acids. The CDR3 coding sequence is TGTGCCAGCAGCCACCTCAGGGGAATCTACGAGCAGTACTTC. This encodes CASSHLRGIYEQYF. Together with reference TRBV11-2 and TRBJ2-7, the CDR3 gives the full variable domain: EAGVAQSPRYKIIEKRQSVAFWCNPISGHATLYWYQQILGQGPKLLIQFQNNGVVDDSQLPKDRFSAERLKGVDSTLKIQPAKLEDSAVYLCASSHLRGIYEQYFGPGTRLTVT.

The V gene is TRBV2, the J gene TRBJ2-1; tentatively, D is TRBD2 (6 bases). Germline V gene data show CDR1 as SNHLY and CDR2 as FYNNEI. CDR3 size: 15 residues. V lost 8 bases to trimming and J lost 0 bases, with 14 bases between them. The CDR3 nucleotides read TGTGCCAGCCCTAGCGTCGAGAGCTCCTACAATGAGCAGTTCTTC. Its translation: CASPSVESSYNEQFF.